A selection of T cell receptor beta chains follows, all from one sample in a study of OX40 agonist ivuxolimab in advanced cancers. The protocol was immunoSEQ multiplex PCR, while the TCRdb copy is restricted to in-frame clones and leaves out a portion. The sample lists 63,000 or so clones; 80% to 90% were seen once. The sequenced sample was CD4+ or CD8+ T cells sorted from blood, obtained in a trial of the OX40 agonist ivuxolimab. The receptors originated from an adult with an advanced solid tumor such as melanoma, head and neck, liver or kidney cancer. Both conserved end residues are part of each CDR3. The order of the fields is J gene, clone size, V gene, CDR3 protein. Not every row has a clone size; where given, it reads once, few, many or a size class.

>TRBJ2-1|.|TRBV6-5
CASRRQGARAHEQFF
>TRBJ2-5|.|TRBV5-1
CASSLAAGGSETQYF
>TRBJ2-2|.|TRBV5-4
CASSLGQVGRTGELFF
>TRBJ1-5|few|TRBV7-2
CASSNRVGPQHF
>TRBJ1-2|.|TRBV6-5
CASSYMDRGAEGYTF
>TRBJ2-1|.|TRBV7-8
CASSSHIPGHRVF
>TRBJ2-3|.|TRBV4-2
CASSQAGTSGGTDTQYF
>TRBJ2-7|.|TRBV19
CASRRFTGTGTTYEQYF
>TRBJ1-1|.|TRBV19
CASKVNTEAFF
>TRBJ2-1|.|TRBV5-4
CASSSVSGGRGEQFF
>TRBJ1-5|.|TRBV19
CASSTGQEQPQHF
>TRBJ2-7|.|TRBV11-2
CASSLQNDRPYEQYF
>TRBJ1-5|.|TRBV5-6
CASSLVCRINQPQHF
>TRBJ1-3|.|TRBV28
CASSLLKGSGNTIYF
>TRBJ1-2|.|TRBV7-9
CASSLQGALGYGYTF
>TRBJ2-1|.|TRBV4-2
CASSQVGGGPYNEQFF
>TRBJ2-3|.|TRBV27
CASSLSTSAGGSRTDTQYF
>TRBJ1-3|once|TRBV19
CASTDFSGNTIYF
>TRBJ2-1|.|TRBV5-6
CASSLVAGSYNEQFF
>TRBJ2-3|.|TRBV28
CAGNSGGSDTQYF
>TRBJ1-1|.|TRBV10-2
CASRNAGTGASLNTEAFF
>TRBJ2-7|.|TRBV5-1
CASSLDRTRGEQYF
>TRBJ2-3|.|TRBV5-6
CASSLEERTQYF
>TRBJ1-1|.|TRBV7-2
CASSLLDRRNTNTEAFF
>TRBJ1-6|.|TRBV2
CASKEVYNSPLHF
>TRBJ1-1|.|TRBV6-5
CASSDRGPNTEAFF
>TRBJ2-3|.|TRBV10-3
CAIATGTRSTDTQYF
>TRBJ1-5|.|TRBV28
CASTLASNQPQHF